This TCR beta chain came from a study of blood T cell repertoires in COVID-19. Between the trimmed V and J ends, which lost 4 bases and 7 bases, there was a span of 17 bases. The CDR3 loop spans 15 amino acids. Germline values: CDR1 SGHRS, CDR2 YFSETQ. Here immunoSEQ multiplex PCR was the method, and the copy in TCRdb shows in-frame clones only, minus some. The sample has some 200,000 clones; around nine tenths are singletons. This receptor was identified in a man aged 35 to 55 with active or convalescent COVID-19. Sequenced sample: peripheral blood. The chain is built from TRBV5-1 and TRBJ1-4; TRBD1 is a possible D gene (5 bases). CDR3 sequence: CASSPTGGYSEKLFF. DNA for the CDR3: TGCGCCAGCAGCCCGACGGGGGGTTATAGTGAAAAACTGTTTTTT.